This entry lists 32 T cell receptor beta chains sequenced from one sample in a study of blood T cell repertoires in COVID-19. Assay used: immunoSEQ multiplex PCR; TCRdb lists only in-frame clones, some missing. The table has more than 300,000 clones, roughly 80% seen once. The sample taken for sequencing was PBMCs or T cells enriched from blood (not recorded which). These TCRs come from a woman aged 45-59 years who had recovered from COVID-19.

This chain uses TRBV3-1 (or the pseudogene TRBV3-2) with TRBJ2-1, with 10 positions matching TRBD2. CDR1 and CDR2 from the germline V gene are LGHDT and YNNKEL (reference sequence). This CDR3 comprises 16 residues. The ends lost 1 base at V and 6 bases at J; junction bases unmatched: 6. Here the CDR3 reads CASSQVWLAGANEQFF. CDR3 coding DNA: TGTGCCAGCAGCCAAGTCTGGCTAGCGGGGGCCAATGAGCAGTTCTTC.

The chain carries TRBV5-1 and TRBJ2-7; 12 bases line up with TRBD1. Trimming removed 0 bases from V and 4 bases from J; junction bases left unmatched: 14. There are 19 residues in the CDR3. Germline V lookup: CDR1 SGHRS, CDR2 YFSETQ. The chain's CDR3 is CASSLAGTMPGQGAYEQYF. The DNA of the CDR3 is TGCGCCAGCAGCTTGGCAGGGACCATGCCGGGACAGGGGGCTTACGAGCAGTACTTC.

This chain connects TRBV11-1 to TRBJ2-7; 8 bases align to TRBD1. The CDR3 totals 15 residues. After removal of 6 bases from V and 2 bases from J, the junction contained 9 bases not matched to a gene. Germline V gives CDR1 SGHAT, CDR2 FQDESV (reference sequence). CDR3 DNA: TGTGCCAGCAGATACCATCCGGGACAGGCCTACGAGCAGTACTTC. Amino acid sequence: CASRYHPGQAYEQYF.

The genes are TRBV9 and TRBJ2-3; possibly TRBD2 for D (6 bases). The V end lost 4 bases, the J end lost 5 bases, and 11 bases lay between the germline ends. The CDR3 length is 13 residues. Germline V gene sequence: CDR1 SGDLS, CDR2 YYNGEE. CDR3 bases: TGTGCCAGCAGCACCCGGGGAGGAGATACGCAGTATTTT. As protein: CASSTRGGDTQYF. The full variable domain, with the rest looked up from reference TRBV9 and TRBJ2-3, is DSGVTQTPKHLITATGQRVTLRCSPRSGDLSVYWYQQSLDQGLQFLIQYYNGEERAKGNILERFSAQQFPDLHSELNLSSLELGDSALYFCASSTRGGDTQYFGPGTRLTVL.

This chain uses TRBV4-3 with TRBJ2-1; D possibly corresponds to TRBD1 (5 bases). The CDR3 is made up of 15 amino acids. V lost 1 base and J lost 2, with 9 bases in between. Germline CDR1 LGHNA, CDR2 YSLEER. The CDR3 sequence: CASSQVQGPYNEQFF. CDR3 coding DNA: TGCGCCAGCAGCCAAGTCCAGGGTCCCTACAATGAGCAGTTCTTC.

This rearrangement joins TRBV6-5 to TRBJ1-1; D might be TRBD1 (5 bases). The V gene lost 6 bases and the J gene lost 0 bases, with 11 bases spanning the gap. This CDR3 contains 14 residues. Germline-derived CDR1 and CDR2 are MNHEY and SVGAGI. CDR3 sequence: CASRTDSLNTEAFF. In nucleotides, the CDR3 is TGTGCCAGCAGGACAGACAGTTTGAACACTGAAGCTTTCTTT.

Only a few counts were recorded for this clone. The CDR3 sequence: CASSYDRVQFF. CDR3 sequence (DNA): TGTGCCAGCAGCTACGACAGGGTACAGTTCTTC. The rearrangement joins TRBV12-3 or TRBV12-4 to TRBJ2-1; 7 positions match TRBD1. The CDR3 is made up of 11 amino acids. V lost 6 bases, J lost 13 bases, and 6 bases stayed unmatched.

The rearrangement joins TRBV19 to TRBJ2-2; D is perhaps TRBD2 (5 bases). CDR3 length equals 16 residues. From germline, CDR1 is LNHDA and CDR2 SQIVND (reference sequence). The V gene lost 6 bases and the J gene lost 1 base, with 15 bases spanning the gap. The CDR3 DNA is TGTGCCAGTAGCCGCCTAGGCGAGGGGAACACCGGGGAGCTGTTTTTT. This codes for CASSRLGEGNTGELFF.

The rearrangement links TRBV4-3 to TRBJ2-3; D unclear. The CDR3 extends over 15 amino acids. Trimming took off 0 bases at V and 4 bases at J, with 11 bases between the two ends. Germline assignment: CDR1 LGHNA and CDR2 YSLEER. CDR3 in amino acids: CASSQEVAFSDTQYF. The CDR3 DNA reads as TGCGCCAGCAGCCAAGAAGTAGCCTTTTCAGATACGCAGTATTTT.

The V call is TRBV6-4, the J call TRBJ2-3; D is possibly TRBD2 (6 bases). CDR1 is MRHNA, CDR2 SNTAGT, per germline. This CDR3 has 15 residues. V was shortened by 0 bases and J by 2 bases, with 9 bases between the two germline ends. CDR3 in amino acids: CASSDSGSPTDTQYF. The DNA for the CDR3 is TGTGCCAGCAGTGACTCCGGGAGCCCCACAGATACGCAGTATTTT.

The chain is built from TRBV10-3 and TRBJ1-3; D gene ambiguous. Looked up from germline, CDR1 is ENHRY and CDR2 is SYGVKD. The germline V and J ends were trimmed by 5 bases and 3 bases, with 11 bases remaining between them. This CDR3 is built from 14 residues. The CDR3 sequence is CAISTPRSGNTIYF. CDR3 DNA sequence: TGTGCCATCAGTACCCCAAGGAGTGGAAACACCATATATTTT.

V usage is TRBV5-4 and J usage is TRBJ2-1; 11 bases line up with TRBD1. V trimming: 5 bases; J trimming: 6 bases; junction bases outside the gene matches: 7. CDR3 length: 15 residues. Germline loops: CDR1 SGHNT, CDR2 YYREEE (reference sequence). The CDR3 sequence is CASSLPGTGGNEQFF. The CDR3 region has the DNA TGTGCCAGCAGTCTACCCGGGACAGGGGGCAATGAGCAGTTCTTC.

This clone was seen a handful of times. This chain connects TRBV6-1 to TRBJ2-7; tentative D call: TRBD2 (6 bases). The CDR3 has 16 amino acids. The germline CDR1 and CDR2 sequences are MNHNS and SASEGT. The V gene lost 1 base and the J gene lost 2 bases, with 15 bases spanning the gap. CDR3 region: CASSEVGSGVTYEQYF. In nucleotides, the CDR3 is TGTGCCAGCAGTGAAGTGGGTAGCGGAGTAACCTACGAGCAGTACTTC.

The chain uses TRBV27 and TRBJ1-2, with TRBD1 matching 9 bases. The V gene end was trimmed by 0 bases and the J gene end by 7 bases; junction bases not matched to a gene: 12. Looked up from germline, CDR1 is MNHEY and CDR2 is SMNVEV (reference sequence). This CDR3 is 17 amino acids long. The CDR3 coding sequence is TGTGCCAGCAGTTTATCCGACCCCGGGACAGGGACCGGTGGCTACACCTTC. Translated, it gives CASSLSDPGTGTGGYTF.

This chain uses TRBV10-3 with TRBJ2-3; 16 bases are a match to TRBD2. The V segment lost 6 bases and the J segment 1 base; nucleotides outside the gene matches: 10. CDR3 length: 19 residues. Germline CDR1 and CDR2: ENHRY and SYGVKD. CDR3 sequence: CAISGEGTSGGARTDTQYF. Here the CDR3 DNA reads TGTGCCATCAGCGGCGAAGGGACTAGCGGGGGGGCCCGCACAGATACGCAGTATTTT.

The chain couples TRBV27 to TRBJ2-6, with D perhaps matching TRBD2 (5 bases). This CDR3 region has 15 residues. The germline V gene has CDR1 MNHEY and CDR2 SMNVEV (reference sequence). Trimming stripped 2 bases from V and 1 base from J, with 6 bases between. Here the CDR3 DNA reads TGTGCCAGCAGTTTAGGAGGTTCTGGGGCCAACGTCCTGACTTTC. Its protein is CASSLGGSGANVLTF.

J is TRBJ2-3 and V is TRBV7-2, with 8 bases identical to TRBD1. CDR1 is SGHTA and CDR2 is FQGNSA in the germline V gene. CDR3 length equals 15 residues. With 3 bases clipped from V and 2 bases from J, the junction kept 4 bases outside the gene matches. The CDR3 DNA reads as TGTGCCAGCAGCTTCGGACAGGGCTCCACAGATACGCAGTATTTT. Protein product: CASSFGQGSTDTQYF.

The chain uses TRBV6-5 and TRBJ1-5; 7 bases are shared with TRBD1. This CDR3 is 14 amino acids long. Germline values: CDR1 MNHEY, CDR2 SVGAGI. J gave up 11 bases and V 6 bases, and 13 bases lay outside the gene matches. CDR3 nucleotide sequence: TGTGCCAGCAGCCGTAGACAGGGCGCCCCGGCCCAGCATTTT. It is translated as CASSRRQGAPAQHF.

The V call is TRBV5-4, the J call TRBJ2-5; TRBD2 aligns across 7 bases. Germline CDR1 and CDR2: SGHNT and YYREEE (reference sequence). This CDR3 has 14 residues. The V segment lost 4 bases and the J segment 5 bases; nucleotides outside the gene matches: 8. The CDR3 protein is CASSPATSRETQYF. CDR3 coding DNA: TGTGCCAGCAGCCCGGCGACTAGCCGGGAGACCCAGTACTTC.

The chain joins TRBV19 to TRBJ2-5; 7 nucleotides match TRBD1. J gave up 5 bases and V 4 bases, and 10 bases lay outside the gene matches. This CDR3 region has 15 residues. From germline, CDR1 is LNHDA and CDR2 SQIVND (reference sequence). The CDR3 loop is CASSSQQGPGETQYF. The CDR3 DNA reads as TGTGCCAGTAGTAGCCAACAGGGGCCAGGGGAGACCCAGTACTTC.

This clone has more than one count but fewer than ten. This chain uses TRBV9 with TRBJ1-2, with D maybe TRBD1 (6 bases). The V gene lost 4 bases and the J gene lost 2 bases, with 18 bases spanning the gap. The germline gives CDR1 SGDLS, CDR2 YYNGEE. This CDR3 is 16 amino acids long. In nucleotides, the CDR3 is TGTGCCAGCAGCCCCGGGGGGGGCTTATTAAACTATGGCTACACCTTC. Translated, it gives CASSPGGGLLNYGYTF.

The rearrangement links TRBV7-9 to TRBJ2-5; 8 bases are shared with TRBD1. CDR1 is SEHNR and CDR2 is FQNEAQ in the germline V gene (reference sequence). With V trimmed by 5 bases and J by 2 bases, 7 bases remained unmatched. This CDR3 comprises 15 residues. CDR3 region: CASSMTGTGQETQYF. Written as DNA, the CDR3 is TGTGCCAGCAGCATGACCGGGACAGGACAAGAGACCCAGTACTTC.

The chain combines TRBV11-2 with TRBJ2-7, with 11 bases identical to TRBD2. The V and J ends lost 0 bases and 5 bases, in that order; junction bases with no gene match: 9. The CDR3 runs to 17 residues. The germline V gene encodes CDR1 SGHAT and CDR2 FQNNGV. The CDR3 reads CASSLDFSGGAGDEQYF. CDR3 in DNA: TGTGCCAGCAGCTTAGATTTTAGCGGGGGGGCCGGCGACGAGCAGTACTTC. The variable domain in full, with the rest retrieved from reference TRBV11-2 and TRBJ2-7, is EAGVAQSPRYKIIEKRQSVAFWCNPISGHATLYWYQQILGQGPKLLIQFQNNGVVDDSQLPKDRFSAERLKGVDSTLKIQPAKLEDSAVYLCASSLDFSGGAGDEQYFGPGTRLTVT.

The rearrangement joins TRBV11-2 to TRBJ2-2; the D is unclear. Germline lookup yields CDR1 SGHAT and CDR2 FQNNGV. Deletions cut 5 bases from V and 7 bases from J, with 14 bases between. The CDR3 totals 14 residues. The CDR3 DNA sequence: TGTGCCAGCAGCGCCCTACGCGCGGTCGGGGAGCTGTTTTTT. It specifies CASSALRAVGELFF.

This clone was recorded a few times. The CDR3 region has the DNA TGCAGCGTTACCATCCCCGCCGGGACAGGGGGACGACAGCCCCAGCATTTT. Translation gives CSVTIPAGTGGRQPQHF. The rearrangement joins TRBV29-1 to TRBJ1-5, with 11 positions matching TRBD1. Germline V gene lookup returns CDR1 SQVTM and CDR2 ANQGSEA. Unmatched junction bases numbered 16, after V lost 5 bases and J lost 7 bases. The CDR3 length is 17 residues.

DNA of the CDR3: TGTGCCAGCAGCCCGTCCTTGGCCCACACTGAAGCTTTCTTT. This encodes CASSPSLAHTEAFF. The chain employs TRBV4-2 and TRBJ1-1; no clear D gene. The germline CDR1 and CDR2 sequences are LGHNA and YNFKEQ. The CDR3 loop spans 14 amino acids. Trimming left V 4 bases short and J 3 bases short, with 12 bases between.

The CDR3 loop reads CASSEYEGASRTGELFF. The DNA for the CDR3 is TGTGCCAGCAGTGAATATGAGGGGGCCTCCCGCACCGGGGAGCTGTTTTTT. The chain recombines TRBV25-1 with TRBJ2-2; 7 nucleotides align to TRBD1. Germline CDR1 reads MGHDK; CDR2 reads SYGVNS. Trimming took 0 bases from V and 4 from J; bases not matched to a gene: 8. This CDR3 has 17 residues.

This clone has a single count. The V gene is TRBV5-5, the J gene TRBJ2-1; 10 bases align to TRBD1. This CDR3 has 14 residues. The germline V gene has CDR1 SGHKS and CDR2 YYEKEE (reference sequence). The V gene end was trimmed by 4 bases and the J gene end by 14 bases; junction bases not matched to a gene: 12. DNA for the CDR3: TGTGCCAGCAGCCCAGATGGCTGGGACAGGGGAAAGTTCTTC. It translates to CASSPDGWDRGKFF.

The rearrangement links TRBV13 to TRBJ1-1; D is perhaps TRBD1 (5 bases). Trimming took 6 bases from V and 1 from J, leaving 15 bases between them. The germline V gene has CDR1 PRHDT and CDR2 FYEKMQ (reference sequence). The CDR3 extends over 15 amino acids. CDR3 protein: CASRHTGLPNTEAFF. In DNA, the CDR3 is TGTGCCAGCAGACACACGGGACTACCGAACACTGAAGCTTTCTTT.

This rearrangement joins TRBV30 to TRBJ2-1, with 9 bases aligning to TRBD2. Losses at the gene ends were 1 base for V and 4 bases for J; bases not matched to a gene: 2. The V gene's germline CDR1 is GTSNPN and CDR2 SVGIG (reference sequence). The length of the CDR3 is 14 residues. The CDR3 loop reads CAWSASGKYNEQFF. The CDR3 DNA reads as TGTGCCTGGAGTGCTAGCGGGAAGTACAATGAGCAGTTCTTC.

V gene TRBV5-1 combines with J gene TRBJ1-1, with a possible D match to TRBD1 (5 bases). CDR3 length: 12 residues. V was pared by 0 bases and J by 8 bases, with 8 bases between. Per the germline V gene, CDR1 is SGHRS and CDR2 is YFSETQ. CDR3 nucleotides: TGCGCCAGCAGCTTGGCGGCAGGGGAAGCTTTCTTT. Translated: CASSLAAGEAFF.

The CDR3 here is CASSQDLTSGSYEQYF. CDR3 DNA: TGCGCCAGCAGCCAAGATCTAACTAGCGGATCCTACGAGCAGTACTTC. V is TRBV4-3 and J is TRBJ2-7, with TRBD2 identical over 8 bases. This CDR3 spans 16 amino acids. Germline CDR1 is LGHNA and CDR2 is YSLEER. Germline trimming cut 0 bases from V and 1 base from J; bases unmatched to any gene: 5.